This T cell receptor (beta chain) comes out of a study of cytomegalovirus exposure and HLA in healthy donors. Overall study results and limits: From TCR beta sequences, most subjects' HLA-A and HLA-B alleles were reportedly predicted accurately. The authors listed 150 to 200 TCR beta chains as cytomegalovirus-associated.

PCR involved 60 Vbeta and 13 Jbeta primers. Some clones are missing from TCRdb's copy, which holds only in-frame ones; the method was immunoSEQ multiplex PCR. There are 150,000 to 200,000 clones in the sample; about 75% occur only once, and more than 13% lies in the top ten. About this clone: No antigen is known for it.

There are 15 residues in the CDR3. After removal of 3 bases from V and 7 bases from J, the junction contained 6 bases not matched to a gene. Per germline, CDR1 WSHSY and CDR2 SAAADI. The sequenced sample was PBMCs. The TCR comes from a man aged 45-60 years in good health and CMV-seropositive. V gene TRBV10-2 combines with J gene TRBJ1-6, with 7 bases identical to TRBD1. The CDR3 loop reads CASSDPGTANSPLHF. CDR3 DNA: TGCGCCAGCAGTGATCCCGGGACAGCAAATTCACCCCTCCACTTT.